The table lists the clone carrying this TCR beta chain with a count of one. At one end, the junction sequence differs from germline, possibly due to a read error. The data were taken from a study of T cells in Graves' hyperthyroidism and ophthalmopathy. There are 13 residues in the CDR3. The V gene's germline CDR1 is DFQATT and CDR2 SNEGSKA (reference sequence). No progression to ophthalmopathy during 18 months of follow-up defined stable disease. Template material for amplifying TCR beta CDR3 regions consisted of RNA transcripts. HTBI primers were the set used in a first-round RT-PCR of the TCR CDR3. MiXCR was run by TCRdb on the multiplex PCR reads, yielding one entry per CDR3 protein. Of nearly 750,000 distinct CDR3 sequences listed, about 35% were seen once; the top ten hold around a third.

The TCR originated in a woman between 35 and 50 years old with Graves' hyperthyroidism. Sequences were obtained from blood. V usage is TRBV20-1 and J usage is TRBJ2-6; D may be TRBD1 (6 bases). The CDR3: CSAPGDGTNVLTF. Written as DNA, the CDR3 is TGCAGTGCCCCAGGGGATGGGACCAACGTCCTGACTTTC.